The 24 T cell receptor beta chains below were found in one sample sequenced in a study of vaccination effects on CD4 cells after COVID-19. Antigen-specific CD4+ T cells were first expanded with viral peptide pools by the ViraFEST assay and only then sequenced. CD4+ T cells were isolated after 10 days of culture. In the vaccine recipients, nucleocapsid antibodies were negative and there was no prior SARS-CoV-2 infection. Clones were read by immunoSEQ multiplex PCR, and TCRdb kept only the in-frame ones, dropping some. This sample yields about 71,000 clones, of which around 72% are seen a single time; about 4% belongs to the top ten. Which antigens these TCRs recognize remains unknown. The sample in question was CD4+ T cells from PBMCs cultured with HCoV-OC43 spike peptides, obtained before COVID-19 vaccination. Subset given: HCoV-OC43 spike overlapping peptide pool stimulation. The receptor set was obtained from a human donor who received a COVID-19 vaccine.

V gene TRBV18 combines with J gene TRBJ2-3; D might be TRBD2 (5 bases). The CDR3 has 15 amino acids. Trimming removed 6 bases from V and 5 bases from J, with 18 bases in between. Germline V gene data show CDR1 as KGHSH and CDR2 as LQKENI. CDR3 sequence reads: CASSDGVSSRDTQYF. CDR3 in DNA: TGTGCCAGCTCCGACGGGGTTTCGAGCCGAGATACGCAGTATTTT.

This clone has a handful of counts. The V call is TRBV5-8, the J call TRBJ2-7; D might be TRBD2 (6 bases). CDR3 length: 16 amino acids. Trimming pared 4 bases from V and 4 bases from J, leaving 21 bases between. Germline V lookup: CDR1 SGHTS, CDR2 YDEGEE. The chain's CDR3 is CASSRDKGTGTYEQYV. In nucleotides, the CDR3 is TGTGCCAGCAGCCGCGATAAAGGTACGGGGACTTACGAGCAGTACGTC.

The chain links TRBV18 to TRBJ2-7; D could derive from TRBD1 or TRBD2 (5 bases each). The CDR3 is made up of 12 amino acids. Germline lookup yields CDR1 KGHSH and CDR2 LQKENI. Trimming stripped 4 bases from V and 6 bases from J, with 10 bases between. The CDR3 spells CASSLQGAEQYV. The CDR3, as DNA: TGTGCCAGCTCACTTCAGGGAGCCGAGCAGTACGTC.

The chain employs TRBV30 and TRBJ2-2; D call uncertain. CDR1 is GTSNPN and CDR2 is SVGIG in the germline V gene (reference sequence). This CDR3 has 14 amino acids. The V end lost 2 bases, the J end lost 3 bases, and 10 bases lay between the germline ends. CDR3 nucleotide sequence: TGTGCCTGGAGTTACGGCAGCTACACCGGGGAGCTGTTTTTT. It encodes CAWSYGSYTGELFF.

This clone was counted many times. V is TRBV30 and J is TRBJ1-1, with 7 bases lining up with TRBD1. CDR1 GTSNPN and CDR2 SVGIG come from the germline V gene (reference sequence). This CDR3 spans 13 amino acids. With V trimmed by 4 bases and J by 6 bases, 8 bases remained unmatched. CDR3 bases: TGTGCCTGGAAATTTGCAGGGGGTCCTGAAGCTTTCTTT. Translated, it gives CAWKFAGGPEAFF.

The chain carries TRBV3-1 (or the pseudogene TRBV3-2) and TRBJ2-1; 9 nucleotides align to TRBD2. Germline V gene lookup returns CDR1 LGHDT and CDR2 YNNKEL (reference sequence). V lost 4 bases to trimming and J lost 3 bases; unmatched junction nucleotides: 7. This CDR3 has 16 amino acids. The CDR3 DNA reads TGTGCCAGCAGCCTCACCGGACTAGCGAGCTACAATGAGCAGTTCTTC. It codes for CASSLTGLASYNEQFF.

CDR3 loop: CASSLAPGAGGSDTQYF. CDR3 nucleotides: TGTGCCAGCAGCTTAGCGCCAGGAGCGGGGGGGTCAGATACGCAGTATTTT. The chain links TRBV7-2 to TRBJ2-3, with 10 bases fitting TRBD2. CDR1 is SGHTA and CDR2 is FQGNSA in the germline V gene. The CDR3 runs 17 residues. V dropped 0 bases and J dropped 4; count of bases not matched to a gene: 7.

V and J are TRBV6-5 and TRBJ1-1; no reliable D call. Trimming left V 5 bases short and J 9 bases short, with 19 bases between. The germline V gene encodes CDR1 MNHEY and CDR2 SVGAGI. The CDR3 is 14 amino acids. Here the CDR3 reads CASSRQDRRSQAFF. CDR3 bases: TGTGCCAGCAGTCGTCAGGACCGTCGGTCCCAAGCTTTCTTT.

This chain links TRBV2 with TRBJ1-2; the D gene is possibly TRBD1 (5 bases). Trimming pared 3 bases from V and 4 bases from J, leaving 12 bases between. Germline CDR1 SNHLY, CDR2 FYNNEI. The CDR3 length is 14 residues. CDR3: CASSDLQGFYGYTF. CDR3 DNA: TGTGCCAGCAGTGATCTCCAGGGATTCTATGGCTACACCTTC.

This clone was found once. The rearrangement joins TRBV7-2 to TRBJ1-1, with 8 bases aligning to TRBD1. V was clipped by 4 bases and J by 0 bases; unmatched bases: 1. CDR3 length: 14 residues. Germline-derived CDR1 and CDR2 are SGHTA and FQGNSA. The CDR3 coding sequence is TGTGCCAGCAGCTCACAGGGGGTGAACACTGAAGCTTTCTTT. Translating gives CASSSQGVNTEAFF.

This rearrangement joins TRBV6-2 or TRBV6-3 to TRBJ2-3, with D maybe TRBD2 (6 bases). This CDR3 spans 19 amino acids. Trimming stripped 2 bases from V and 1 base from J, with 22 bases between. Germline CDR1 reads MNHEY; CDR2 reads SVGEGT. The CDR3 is CASSYGPELANWGTDTQYF. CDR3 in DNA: TGTGCCAGCAGTTACGGGCCCGAACTAGCTAATTGGGGCACAGATACGCAGTATTTT.

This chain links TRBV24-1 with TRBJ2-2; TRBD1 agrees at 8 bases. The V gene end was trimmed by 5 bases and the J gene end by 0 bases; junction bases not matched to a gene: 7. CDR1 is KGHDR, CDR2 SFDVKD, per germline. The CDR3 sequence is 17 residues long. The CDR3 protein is CATSGVRTGPNTGELFF. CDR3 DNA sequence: TGTGCCACCAGTGGGGTTAGGACAGGGCCGAACACCGGGGAGCTGTTTTTT.

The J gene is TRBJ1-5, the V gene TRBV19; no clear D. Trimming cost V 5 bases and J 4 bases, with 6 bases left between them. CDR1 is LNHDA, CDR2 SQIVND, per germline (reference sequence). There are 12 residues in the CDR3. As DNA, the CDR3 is TGTGCCAGTAGTTCGGGGAATCAGCCCCAGCATTTT. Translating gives CASSSGNQPQHF.

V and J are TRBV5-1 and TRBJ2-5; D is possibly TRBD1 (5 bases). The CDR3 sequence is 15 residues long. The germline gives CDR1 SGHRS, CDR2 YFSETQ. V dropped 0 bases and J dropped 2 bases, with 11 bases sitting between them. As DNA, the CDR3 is TGCGCCAGCAGCTTGGGAACAGGAGAACAAGAGACCCAGTACTTC. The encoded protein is CASSLGTGEQETQYF.

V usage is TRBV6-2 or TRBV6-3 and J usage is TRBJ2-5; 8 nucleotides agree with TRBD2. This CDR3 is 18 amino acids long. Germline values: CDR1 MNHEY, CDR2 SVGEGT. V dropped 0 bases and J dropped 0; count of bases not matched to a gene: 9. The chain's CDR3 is CASSYSRARGGHQETQYF. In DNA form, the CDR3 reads TGTGCCAGCAGTTACTCGAGAGCTCGGGGGGGACACCAAGAGACCCAGTACTTC.

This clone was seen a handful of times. The CDR3 protein is CATSLYEQGAWAGELFF. CDR3 bases: TGTGCCACCAGCCTCTACGAACAGGGGGCTTGGGCCGGGGAGCTGTTTTTT. This rearrangement joins TRBV15 to TRBJ2-2; the match to TRBD1 covers 9 bases. V was pared by 5 bases and J by 6 bases, with 13 bases of the junction left unmatched. The CDR3 is 17 residues long. The V gene's germline CDR1 is LNHNV and CDR2 YYDKDF (reference sequence).

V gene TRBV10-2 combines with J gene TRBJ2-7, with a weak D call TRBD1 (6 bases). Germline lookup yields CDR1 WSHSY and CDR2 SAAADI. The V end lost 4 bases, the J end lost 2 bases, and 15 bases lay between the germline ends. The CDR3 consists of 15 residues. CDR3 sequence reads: CASSADRFGTYEQYV. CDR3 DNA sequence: TGCGCCAGCAGTGCCGACAGGTTTGGGACCTACGAGCAGTACGTC.

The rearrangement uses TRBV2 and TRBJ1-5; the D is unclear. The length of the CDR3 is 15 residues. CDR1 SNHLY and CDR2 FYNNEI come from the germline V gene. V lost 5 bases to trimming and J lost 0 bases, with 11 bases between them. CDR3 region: CASSLDGHSNQPQHF. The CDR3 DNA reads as TGTGCCAGCAGTCTAGACGGCCATAGCAATCAGCCCCAGCATTTT.

The CDR3 protein is CASSLRGAEMWPQHF. CDR3 DNA sequence: TGTGCCAGCAGCTTAAGGGGGGCAGAGATGTGGCCCCAGCATTTT. This rearrangement joins TRBV7-2 to TRBJ1-5; the D gene is possibly TRBD1 (6 bases). Trimming removed 2 bases at V and 9 bases at J, with 17 bases between. The germline V gene has CDR1 SGHTA and CDR2 FQGNSA. The CDR3 covers 15 residues.

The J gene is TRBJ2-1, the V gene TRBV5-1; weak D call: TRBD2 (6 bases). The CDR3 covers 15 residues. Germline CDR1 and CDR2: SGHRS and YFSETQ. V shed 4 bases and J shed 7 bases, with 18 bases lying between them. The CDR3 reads CASSLIIQAGNEQFF. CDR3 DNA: TGCGCCAGCAGCCTGATAATACAGGCGGGAAATGAGCAGTTCTTC.

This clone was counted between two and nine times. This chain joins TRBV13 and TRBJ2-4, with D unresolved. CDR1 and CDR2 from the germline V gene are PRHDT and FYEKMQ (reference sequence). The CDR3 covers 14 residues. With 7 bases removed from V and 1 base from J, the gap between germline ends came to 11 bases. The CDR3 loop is CASTRWVAKNIQYF. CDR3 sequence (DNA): TGTGCCAGCACTAGGTGGGTGGCCAAAAACATTCAGTACTTC. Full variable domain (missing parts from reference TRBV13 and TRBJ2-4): AAGVIQSPRHLIKEKRETATLKCYPIPRHDTVYWYQQGPGQDPQFLISFYEKMQSDKGSIPDRFSAQQFSDYHSELNMSSLELGDSALYFCASTRWVAKNIQYFGAGTRLSVL.

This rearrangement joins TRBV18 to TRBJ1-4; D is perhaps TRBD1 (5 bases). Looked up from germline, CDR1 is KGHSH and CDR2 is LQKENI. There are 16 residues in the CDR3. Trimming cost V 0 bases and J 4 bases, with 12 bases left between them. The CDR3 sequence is CASSPPGDRVNEKLFF. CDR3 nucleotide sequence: TGTGCCAGCTCACCACCAGGGGATCGGGTTAATGAAAAACTGTTTTTT.

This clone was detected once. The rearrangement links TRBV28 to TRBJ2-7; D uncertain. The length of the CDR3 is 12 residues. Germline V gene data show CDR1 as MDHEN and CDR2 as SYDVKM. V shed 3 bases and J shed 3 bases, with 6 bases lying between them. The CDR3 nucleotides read TGTGCCAGCAGTTTGGGCAACTACGAGCAGTACGTC. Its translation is CASSLGNYEQYV.

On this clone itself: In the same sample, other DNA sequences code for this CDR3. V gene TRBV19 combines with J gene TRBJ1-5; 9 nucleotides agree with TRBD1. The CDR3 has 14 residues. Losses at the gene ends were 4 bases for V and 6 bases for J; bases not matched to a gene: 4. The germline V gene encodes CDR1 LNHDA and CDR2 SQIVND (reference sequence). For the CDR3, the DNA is TGTGCCAGTAGTAGGGGACAGGGTGGTCAGCCCCAGCATTTT. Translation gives CASSRGQGGQPQHF.